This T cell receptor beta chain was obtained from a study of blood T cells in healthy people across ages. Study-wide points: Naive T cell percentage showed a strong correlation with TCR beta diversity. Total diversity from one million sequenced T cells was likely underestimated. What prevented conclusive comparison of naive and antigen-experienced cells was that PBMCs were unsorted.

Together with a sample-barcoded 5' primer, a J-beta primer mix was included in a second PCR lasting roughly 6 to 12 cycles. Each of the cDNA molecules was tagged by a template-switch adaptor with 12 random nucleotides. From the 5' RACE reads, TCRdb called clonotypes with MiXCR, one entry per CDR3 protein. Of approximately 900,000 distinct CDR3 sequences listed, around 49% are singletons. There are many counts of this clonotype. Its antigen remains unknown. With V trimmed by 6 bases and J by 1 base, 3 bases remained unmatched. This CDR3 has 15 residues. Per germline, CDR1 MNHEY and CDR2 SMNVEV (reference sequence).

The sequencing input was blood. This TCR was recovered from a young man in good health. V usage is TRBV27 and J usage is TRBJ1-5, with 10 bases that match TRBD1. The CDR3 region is CASSLDRGSNQPQHF. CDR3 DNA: TGTGCCAGCAGCCTGGACAGGGGGAGCAATCAGCCCCAGCATTTT.